What follows is one T cell receptor beta chain and its context. What it binds is not known. Produced via immunoSEQ multiplex PCR; TCRdb's table is partial and in-frame only. The sample consists of nearly 20,000 clones, about 81% of them appearing once. The unexposed donors gave CD4+ T cells in about 2011-2019, prior to COVID-19. Isolation of CD4+ T cells took place after nine to ten days in culture. This record belongs to a study of CD4 T cells in relation to SARS-CoV-2 and coronaviruses. Study in general: Controls used an HIV-1 Nef peptide pool or no peptide.

Germline V gives CDR1 MNHEY, CDR2 SVGEGT. The CDR3 sequence is 16 residues long. With 5 bases removed from V and 0 bases from J, the gap between germline ends came to 16 bases. Sequencing was done on a sample of CD4+ T cells from PBMCs, cultured in vitro. This chain joins TRBV6-2 or TRBV6-3 and TRBJ1-1; perhaps TRBD1 as D (6 bases). The origin of this receptor is a human donor in good health. The CDR3 spells CASSLTGFLMNTEAFF. For the CDR3, the DNA is TGTGCCAGCAGTCTAACAGGGTTCTTGATGAACACTGAAGCTTTCTTT.